This T cell receptor beta chain appears in the sequencing data of a study of blood T cell repertoires in COVID-19. On the study more broadly: Acute and convalescent COVID-19 specimens originated in the United States, Italy and Spain. PBMCs, B-cell-depleted T cells, or T cells provided the cDNA or gDNA that made up the material.

This CDR3 has 12 amino acids. Germline V lookup: CDR1 MNHEY, CDR2 SMNVEV (reference sequence). V lost 7 bases to trimming and J lost 6 bases, with 13 bases between them. How the authors handled the data: From reference gene primer amplification, estimates of nucleated cell counts were derived. Sequencing used immunoSEQ multiplex PCR; TCRdb keeps in-frame clones, though not all of them. That table gives V, J and clone size, and the DNA gave D and trimming. Seen here are 360,000 or so clones, 85% to 90% observed once, and the top ten hold about 6.5%. This chain connects TRBV27 to TRBJ2-7, with D maybe TRBD1 (5 bases). The clonotype comes from a young man with active or convalescent COVID-19. The sequenced sample was peripheral blood. The CDR3 region has the DNA TGTGCCAGCACCACCCAGGGTGGCGAGCAGTACTTC. Residues: CASTTQGGEQYF.